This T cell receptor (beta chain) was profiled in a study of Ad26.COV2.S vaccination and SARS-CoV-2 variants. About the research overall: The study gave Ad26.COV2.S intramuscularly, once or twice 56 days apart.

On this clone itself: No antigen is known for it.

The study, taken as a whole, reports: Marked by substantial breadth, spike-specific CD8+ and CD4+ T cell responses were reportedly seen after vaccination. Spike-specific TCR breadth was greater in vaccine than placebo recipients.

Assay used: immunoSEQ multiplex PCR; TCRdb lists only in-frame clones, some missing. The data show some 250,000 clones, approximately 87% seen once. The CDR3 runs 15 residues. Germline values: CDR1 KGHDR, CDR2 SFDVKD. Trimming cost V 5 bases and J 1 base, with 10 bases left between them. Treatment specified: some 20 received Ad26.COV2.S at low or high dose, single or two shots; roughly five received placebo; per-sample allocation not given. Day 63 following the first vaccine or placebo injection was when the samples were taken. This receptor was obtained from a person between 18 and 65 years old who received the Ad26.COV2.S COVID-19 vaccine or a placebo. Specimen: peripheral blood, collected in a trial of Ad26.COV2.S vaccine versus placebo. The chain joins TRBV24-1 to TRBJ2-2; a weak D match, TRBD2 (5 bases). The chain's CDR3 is CATSVSRGNTGELFF. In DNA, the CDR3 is TGTGCCACCAGTGTCAGCCGGGGGAACACCGGGGAGCTGTTTTTT.